This note documents a single T cell receptor beta chain sequence. The antigen remains unidentified. CDR1 and CDR2 (germline): SGHDT, YYEEEE. This CDR3 has 12 amino acids. V was clipped by 7 bases and J by 8 bases, with 12 bases between them. This record belongs to a study of OX40 agonist ivuxolimab in advanced cancers. Overall study: Patients in the trial were receiving intravenous ivuxolimab every 2 weeks, at doses of 0.01 to 10 mg/kg. Study conclusions and caveats: Antigen specificity was not determined for the expanded peripheral T cells. Doses of 0.1 to 3.0 mg/kg were accompanied by clonal expansion of CD4+ and CD8+ blood T cells by week 6.

TCRdb's table, derived via immunoSEQ multiplex PCR, lists solely in-frame clones and lacks some. The sample has tens of thousands of clones, 82% seen once. The sample here was CD4+ or CD8+ T cells sorted from blood, taken in a trial of the OX40 agonist ivuxolimab. The rearrangement joins TRBV5-6 to TRBJ1-4; D is perhaps TRBD1 (6 bases). This clonotype originated in an adult with an advanced solid tumor such as melanoma, head and neck, liver or kidney cancer. The chain's CDR3 is CASGGHAEKLFF. For the CDR3, the DNA is TGTGCCAGCGGGGGACATGCCGAAAAACTGTTTTTT. Full variable domain (rest looked up from reference TRBV5-6 and TRBJ1-4): DAGVTQSPTHLIKTRGQQVTLRCSPKSGHDTVSWYQQALGQGPQFIFQYYEEEERQRGNFPDRFSGHQFPNYSSELNVNALLLGDSALYLCASGGHAEKLFFGSGTQLSVL.